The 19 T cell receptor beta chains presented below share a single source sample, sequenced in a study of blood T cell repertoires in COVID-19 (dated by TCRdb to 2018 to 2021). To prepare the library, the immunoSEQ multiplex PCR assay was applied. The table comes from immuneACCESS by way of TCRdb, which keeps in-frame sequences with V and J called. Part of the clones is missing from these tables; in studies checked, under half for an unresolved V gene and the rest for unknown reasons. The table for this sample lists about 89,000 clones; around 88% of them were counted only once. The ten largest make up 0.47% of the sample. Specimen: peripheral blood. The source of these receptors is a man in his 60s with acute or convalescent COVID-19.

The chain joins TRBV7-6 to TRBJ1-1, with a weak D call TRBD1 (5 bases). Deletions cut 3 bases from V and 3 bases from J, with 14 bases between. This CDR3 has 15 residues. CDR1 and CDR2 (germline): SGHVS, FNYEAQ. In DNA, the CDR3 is TGTGCCAGCAGCTTTTGGGCAGGAGGGGACACTGAAGCTTTCTTT. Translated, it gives CASSFWAGGDTEAFF.

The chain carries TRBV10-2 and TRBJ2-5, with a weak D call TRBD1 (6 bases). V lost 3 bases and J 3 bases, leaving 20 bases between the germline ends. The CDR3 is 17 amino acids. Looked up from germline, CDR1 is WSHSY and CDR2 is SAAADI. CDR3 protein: CASSDDGWTAVKETQYF. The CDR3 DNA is TGCGCCAGCAGTGACGACGGTTGGACAGCCGTAAAAGAGACCCAGTACTTC.

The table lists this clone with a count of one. The CDR3 DNA reads TGTGCCAGCAGCTTACCCGCTACCTCTGGAAACACCATATATTTT. Its translation: CASSLPATSGNTIYF. V usage is TRBV7-9 and J usage is TRBJ1-3, with D uncertain. The germline V gene has CDR1 SEHNR and CDR2 FQNEAQ (reference sequence). Trimming cost V 2 bases and J 0 bases, with 8 bases left between them. The CDR3 consists of 15 residues.

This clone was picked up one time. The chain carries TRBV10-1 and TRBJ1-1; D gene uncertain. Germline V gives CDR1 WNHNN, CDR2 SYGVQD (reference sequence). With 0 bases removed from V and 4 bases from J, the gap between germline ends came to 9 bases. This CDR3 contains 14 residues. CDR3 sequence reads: CASSESTKVTEAFF. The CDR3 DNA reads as TGCGCCAGCAGTGAGTCGACAAAGGTCACTGAAGCTTTCTTT.

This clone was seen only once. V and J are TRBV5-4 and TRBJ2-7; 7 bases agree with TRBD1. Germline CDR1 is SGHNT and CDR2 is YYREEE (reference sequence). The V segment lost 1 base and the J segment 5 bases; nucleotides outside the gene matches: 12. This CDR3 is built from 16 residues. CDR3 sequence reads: CASSLLGTESGNEQYF. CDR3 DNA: TGTGCCAGCAGCTTGTTGGGGACAGAGTCAGGCAACGAGCAGTACTTC.

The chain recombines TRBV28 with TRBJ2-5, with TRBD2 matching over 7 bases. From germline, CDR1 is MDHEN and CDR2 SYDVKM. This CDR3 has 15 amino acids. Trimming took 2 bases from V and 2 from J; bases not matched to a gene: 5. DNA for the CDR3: TGTGCCAGCAGTTTAGGGAGGGGCCTACAAGAGACCCAGTACTTC. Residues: CASSLGRGLQETQYF.

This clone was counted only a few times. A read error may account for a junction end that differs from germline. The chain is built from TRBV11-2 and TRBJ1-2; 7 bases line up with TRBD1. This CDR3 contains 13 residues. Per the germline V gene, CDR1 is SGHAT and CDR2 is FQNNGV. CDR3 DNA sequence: TGTGCCAGCAGCCCCCTAGGTGGGGGGACAGAGTCCTTC. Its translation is CASSPLGGGTESF.

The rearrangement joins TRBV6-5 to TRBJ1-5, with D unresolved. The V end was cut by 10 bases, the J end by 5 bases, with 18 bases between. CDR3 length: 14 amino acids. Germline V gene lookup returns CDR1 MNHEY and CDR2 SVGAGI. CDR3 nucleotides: TGTGCCACCGTACTTGGACGGGAAGATCAGCCCCAGCATTTT. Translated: CATVLGREDQPQHF.

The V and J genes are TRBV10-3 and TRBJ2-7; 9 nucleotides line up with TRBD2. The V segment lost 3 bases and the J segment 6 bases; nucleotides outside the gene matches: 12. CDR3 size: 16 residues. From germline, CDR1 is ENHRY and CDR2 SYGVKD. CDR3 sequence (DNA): TGTGCCATCAGTGACCCCGGGACTAGCCCGAGAGCCGAGCAGTACTTC. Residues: CAISDPGTSPRAEQYF.

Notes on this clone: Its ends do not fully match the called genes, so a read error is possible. The CDR3 loop reads CASSPRDRTLERIF. The CDR3 nucleotides read TGTGCCAGCAGCCCCCGGGACAGGACTCTAGAAAGAATCTTC. The rearrangement links TRBV7-3 to TRBJ2-1; 8 bases match TRBD1. The CDR3 consists of 14 residues. The germline V gene has CDR1 SGHTA and CDR2 FQGTGA.

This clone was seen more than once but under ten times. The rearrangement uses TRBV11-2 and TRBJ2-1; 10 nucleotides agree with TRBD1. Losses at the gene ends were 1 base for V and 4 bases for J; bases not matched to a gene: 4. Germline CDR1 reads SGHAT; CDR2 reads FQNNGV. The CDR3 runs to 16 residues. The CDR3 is CASSLGQGALYNEQFF. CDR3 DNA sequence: TGTGCCAGCAGCTTAGGACAGGGGGCGCTATACAATGAGCAGTTCTTC.

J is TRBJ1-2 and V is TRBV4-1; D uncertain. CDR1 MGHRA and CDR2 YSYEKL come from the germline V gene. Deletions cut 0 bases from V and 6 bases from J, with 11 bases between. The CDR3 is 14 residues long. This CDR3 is CASSQDGVADGYTF. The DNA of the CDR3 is TGCGCCAGCAGCCAAGATGGTGTGGCGGATGGCTACACCTTC.

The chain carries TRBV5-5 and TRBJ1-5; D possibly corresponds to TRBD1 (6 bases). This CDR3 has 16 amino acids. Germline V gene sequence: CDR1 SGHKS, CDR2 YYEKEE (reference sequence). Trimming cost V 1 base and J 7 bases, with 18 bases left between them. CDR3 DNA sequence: TGTGCCAGCAGCTTGTCGTTGGCAGGGGCTGGGCAGCCCCAGCATTTT. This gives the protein CASSLSLAGAGQPQHF.

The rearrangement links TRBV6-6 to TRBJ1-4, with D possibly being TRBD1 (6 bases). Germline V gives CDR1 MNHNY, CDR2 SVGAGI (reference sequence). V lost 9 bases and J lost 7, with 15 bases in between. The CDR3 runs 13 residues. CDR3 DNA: TGTGCCAGTCACCGAGGGGGAAGTGAAAAACTGTTTTTT. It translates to CASHRGGSEKLFF.

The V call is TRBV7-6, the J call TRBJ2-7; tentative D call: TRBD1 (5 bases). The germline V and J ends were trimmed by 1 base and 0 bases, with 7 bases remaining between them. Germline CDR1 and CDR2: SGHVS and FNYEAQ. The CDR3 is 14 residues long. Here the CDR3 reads CASSLVTGSYEQYF. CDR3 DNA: TGTGCCAGCAGCTTAGTCACAGGCTCCTACGAGCAGTACTTC.

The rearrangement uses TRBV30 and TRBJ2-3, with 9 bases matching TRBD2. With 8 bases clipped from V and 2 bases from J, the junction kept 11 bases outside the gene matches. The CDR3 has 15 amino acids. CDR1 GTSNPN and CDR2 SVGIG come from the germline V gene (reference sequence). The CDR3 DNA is TGTGCCGGACGGGTAGCGGGGGTCCTCACAGATACGCAGTATTTT. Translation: CAGRVAGVLTDTQYF.

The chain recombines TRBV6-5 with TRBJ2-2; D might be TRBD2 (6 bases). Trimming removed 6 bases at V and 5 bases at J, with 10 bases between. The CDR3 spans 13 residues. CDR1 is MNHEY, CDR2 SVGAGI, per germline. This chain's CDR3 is CASSGGKTGELFF. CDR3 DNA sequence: TGTGCCAGCAGCGGCGGGAAGACCGGGGAGCTGTTTTTT.

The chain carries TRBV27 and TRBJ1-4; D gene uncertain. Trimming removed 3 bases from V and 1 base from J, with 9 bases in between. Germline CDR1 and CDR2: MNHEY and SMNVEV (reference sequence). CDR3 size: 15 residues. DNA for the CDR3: TGTGCCAGCAGTTTTAGAGCAGGAACTAATGAAAAACTGTTTTTT. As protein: CASSFRAGTNEKLFF.

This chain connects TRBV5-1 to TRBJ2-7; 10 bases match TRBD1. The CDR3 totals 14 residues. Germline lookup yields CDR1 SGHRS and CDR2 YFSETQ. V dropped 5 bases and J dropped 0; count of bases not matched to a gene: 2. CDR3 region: CASRGQGNSYEQYF. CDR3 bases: TGCGCCAGCAGGGGACAGGGGAACTCCTACGAGCAGTACTTC.